Reported below is one T cell receptor (beta chain). Its cognate antigen is unknown. CDR3 size: 16 residues. The V gene's germline CDR1 is SGHRS and CDR2 YFSETQ. Unsorted whole blood yielded the total RNA, with T cells left unselected. This entry belongs to a study of monozygotic twins with inflammatory bowel disease. Study-wide points: IBD patients carried less diverse TCRbeta repertoires (inverse Simpson) than healthy co-twins.

cDNA was made in eight separate reactions per sample. The cDNA of both the TCRalpha and TCRbeta chains was subjected to two nested PCRs of about 15 and 9 cycles. TCRdb reprocessed the 5' RACE reads, with one entry per CDR3 protein and no DNA. The sample's table shows 200,000 to 250,000 distinct CDR3 sequences. The origin of this receptor is a human donor with ulcerative colitis or Crohn's disease, or a healthy co-twin of an affected twin (not recorded which). The specimen was blood. The rearrangement links TRBV5-1 to TRBJ2-5; the D call from TCRdb, TRBD1, cannot be confirmed without DNA. CDR3 protein: CASSALTQGAGETQYF.